This T cell receptor (beta chain) emerged from a study of T cell repertoires in cytomegalovirus infection (dated by TCRdb to between 2018 and 2021). Study-wide context: The HLA type of each donor mattered for the analysis, because public TCR beta signatures pointed to carriage of CMV infection along with the matching HLA type. What the authors observed across the whole study: Carriers of CMV infection plus the relevant HLA type were discriminated by the cumulative frequency of public TCR beta family members in the study cohort and in an independent roughly 400-donor cohort. In the ex vivo response, HLA-C-restricted CMV-specific TCR beta clonotypes were dominant, and in two of eight donors the single most frequent clonotype came from this HLA-C-restricted group.

Instrument used: Illumina HiSeq 1500. TCRdb trimmed the raw reads at Q25, called clones with MiXCR and kept productive beta chains. All rows with the same CDR3 protein become a single entry with the most common DNA and genes. Present in this sample are fewer than 550,000 distinct CDR3 sequences, 30% to 40% of which were seen just once. The ten largest clones represent roughly an eighth of the sample. Comment on this clonotype: Its antigen is unknown. A read error may account for a junction end that differs from germline.

As encoded in the germline V gene, CDR1 is SGHTA while CDR2 is FQGTGA. The CDR3, cysteine through phenylalanine, is 12 amino acids long. The CDR3 DNA has 36 bases and is translated from base 1. Sequenced material: PBMCs. The TCR originated in a human donor in good health (CMV status not recorded). Some clones in this sample may be carry-over from other donors' samples. The sequence joins TRBV7-3 to TRBJ2-3; there is no confident call for the D gene. Here is the DNA: TGTGCCGGCAGCCCCCTGGCAGATACGCAGTATTTT. Its protein reads: CAGSPLADTQYF.